The clone carrying this TCR beta chain was counted at least ten times. The CDR3 is 18 residues long. Germline assignment: CDR1 SEHNR and CDR2 FQNEAQ (reference sequence). V lost 5 bases, J lost 1 base, and 20 bases lay in between. The data are from a study of neurological immune-mediated disorders. TCRdb re-called the 5' RACE reads through MiXCR, storing one row per CDR3 protein. This repertoire shows over 75,000 distinct CDR3 sequences, 4.5% to 7.5% found once; its top ten account for 7.9%. The time point was: longitudinal time-point 2. Sequencing input: PBMCs. The chain carries TRBV7-9 and TRBJ2-2; D may be TRBD1 or TRBD2 (5 bases each). This TCR was recovered from a woman aged 55-70 years with multiple sclerosis. The CDR3 sequence is CASSPSNRKRGNTGELFF. The CDR3 DNA sequence: TGTGCCAGCAGCCCTAGTAACCGCAAGAGGGGGAACACCGGGGAGCTGTTTTTT.